This entry is about one TCR beta chain. Its antigen is currently unknown. The record originates from a study of human T cells and chemical hapten exposure. Whole-study results and caveats: Expanded TCRs made up significantly more big CDR3 similarity clusters than controls did.

The CDR3 runs to 14 residues. With 1 base removed from V and 5 bases from J, the gap between germline ends came to 12 bases. Looked up from germline, CDR1 is SGHAT and CDR2 is FQDESV (reference sequence). Described time point: pre-sensitization, week 0. Sample treatment: therapeutic diphenylcyclopropenone sensitization with weekly scalp DPC. Donation of samples came from alopecia patients who were 18 to 70 years old and suitable for DPC. TCRdb recomputed calls from the RACE reads with MiXCR, one row per CDR3 protein. The sample has 150,000 to 200,000 distinct CDR3 sequences, approximately 29% seen once; the top ten hold approximately 3%.

This receptor was taken from a woman aged 25 to 39 with alopecia areata. Some clones in this sample may be carry-over from other donors' samples. The input for sequencing was whole blood, taken in connection with sensitization to the hapten diphenylcyclopropenone (DPC). This rearrangement joins TRBV11-1 to TRBJ2-7; D is ambiguous. CDR3 amino acids: CASSLVAPWDEQYF. The CDR3 nucleotides read TGTGCCAGCAGCTTAGTGGCACCCTGGGACGAGCAGTACTTC.